These 3 T cell receptor beta chains were sequenced from one sample in a study of cytomegalovirus exposure and HLA in healthy donors. Primers: 60 Vbeta forward and 13 Jbeta reverse. Profiling relied on immunoSEQ multiplex PCR, and the TCRdb table lists in-frame clones only, not all of them. Its table records about 55,000 clones. The specimen sequenced was PBMCs. These TCRs come from a man aged 50 to 60 in good health and CMV-seropositive.

The chain carries TRBV30 and TRBJ1-4, with D possibly TRBD1 on 6 matching bases. The CDR3 extends over 13 amino acids. V lost 8 bases and J 7 bases, leaving 17 bases between the germline ends. CDR1 is GTSNPN, CDR2 SVGIG, per germline (reference sequence). CDR3 sequence: CARTGTRGEKLFF. CDR3 coding DNA: TGTGCCAGGACCGGGACACGGGGTGAAAAACTGTTTTTT. Supplemented by reference TRBV30 and TRBJ1-4, the full variable domain reads SQTIHQWPATLVQPVGSPLSLECTVEGTSNPNLYWYRQAAGRGLQLLFYSVGIGQISSEVPQNLSASRPQDRQFILSSKKLLLSDSGFYLCARTGTRGEKLFFGSGTQLSVL.

This clone ranks as medium-sized in terms of frequency. The chain is built from TRBV12-2 and TRBJ1-3. TRBV12-2 is tagged as a pseudogene. This CDR3 is built from 16 residues. CDR3 in DNA: TGTGCAAGTCGCCGCGTGTGGAGGGTAACTGGAAACACCATATATTTT. Its protein is CASRRVWRVTGNTIYF.

The CDR3 nucleotides are TGTGCCAGCAGTTACGGCGGGAGTAGGACCTACGAGCAGTACTTC. As protein: CASSYGGSRTYEQYF. This chain connects TRBV6-5 to TRBJ2-7, with 7 bases matching TRBD2. The V gene's germline CDR1 is MNHEY and CDR2 SVGAGI. This CDR3 is 15 amino acids long. With V trimmed by 2 bases and J by 2 bases, 6 bases remained unmatched.